This T cell receptor (beta chain) was sequenced in a study of T cell changes during pregnancy in multiple sclerosis. Produced via immunoSEQ multiplex PCR; TCRdb's table is partial and in-frame only. The data contain 85,000 to 90,000 clones, about 93% of them singletons. Germline trimming cut 6 bases from V and 5 bases from J; bases unmatched to any gene: 10. Per germline, CDR1 MDHEN and CDR2 SYDVKM. This CDR3 is built from 15 residues. This sequence joins TRBV28 and TRBJ2-7, with 10 bases aligning to TRBD2. The sample in question was peripheral blood, obtained after pregnancy. The receptor was derived from a female donor in good health, enrolled as a control in a pregnancy study. The CDR3 DNA is TGTGCCAGCAGCCAGGGGACTAGCGTAAGGAACGAGCAGTACTTC. It specifies CASSQGTSVRNEQYF.